This TCR beta chain came from a study of blood T cell repertoires in COVID-19. Sequenced by immunoSEQ multiplex PCR; TCRdb stores in-frame clones only, minus some. The sample has some 190,000 clones, 80% to 90% seen once. The CDR3 spans 15 residues. V shed 5 bases and J 7 bases; nucleotides not matched to a gene: 4. Per germline, CDR1 MNHEY and CDR2 SVGEGT. The clonotype comes from a human donor with active or convalescent COVID-19. The donor label of this sample is uncertain. Input material: peripheral blood. The rearrangement links TRBV6-2 or TRBV6-3 to TRBJ1-6; 11 bases are shared with TRBD1. The CDR3 DNA reads as TGTGCCAGCAGTACTCGGGACAGGGGGAATTCACCCCTCCACTTT. Amino acids: CASSTRDRGNSPLHF.